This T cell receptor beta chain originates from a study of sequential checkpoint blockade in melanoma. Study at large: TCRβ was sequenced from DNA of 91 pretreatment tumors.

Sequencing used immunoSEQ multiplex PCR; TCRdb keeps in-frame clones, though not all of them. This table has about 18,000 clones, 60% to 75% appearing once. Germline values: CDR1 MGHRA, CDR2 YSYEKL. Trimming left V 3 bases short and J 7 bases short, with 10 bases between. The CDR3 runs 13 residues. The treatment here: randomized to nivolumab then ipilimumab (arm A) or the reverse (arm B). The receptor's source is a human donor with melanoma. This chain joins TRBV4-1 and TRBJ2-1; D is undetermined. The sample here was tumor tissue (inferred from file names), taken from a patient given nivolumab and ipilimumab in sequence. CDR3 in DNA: TGCGCCAGCAGCCACGGTCTAGGGAATGAGCAGTTCTTC. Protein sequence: CASSHGLGNEQFF.